Listed here are 4 T cell receptor beta chains from one sample, sequenced in a study of PD-1 blockade in classical Hodgkin lymphoma. Sequencing was performed with immunoSEQ multiplex PCR; in TCRdb, only in-frame clones are kept and a portion is missing. The repertoire holds 50,000 to 85,000 clones, over 55% seen once, with roughly 9.1% in the top ten. Autologous stem cell transplantation was followed by relapse in every patient, and brentuximab vedotin exposure varied. This specimen consisted of peripheral blood mononuclear cells (PBMCs), obtained before the second cycle of nivolumab. These receptors were obtained from a human donor with classical Hodgkin lymphoma.

The rearrangement joins TRBV28 to TRBJ2-7; TRBD1 is a possible D gene (8 bases). There are 14 residues in the CDR3. Trimming removed 6 bases at V and 4 bases at J, with 16 bases between. Germline CDR1 and CDR2: MDHEN and SYDVKM. The CDR3 coding sequence is TGTGCCAGCAGAGCGGGACAGGCTCTTTACGAGCAGTACTTC. Translated: CASRAGQALYEQYF.

This chain uses TRBV7-3 with TRBJ2-4, with D maybe TRBD1 (5 bases). Germline values: CDR1 SGHTA, CDR2 FQGTGA. The CDR3 has 17 residues. V lost 2 bases, J lost 0 bases, and 14 bases lay in between. The chain's CDR3 is CASSLLSRALAKNIQYF. The CDR3 DNA follows: TGTGCCAGCAGCTTACTGAGCAGGGCCCTAGCCAAAAACATTCAGTACTTC.

V usage is TRBV19 and J usage is TRBJ2-1; weak D call: TRBD2 (6 bases). Looked up from germline, CDR1 is LNHDA and CDR2 is SQIVND (reference sequence). V shed 0 bases and J shed 2 bases, with 17 bases lying between them. The CDR3 covers 18 residues. The CDR3 region has the DNA TGTGCCAGTAGTATAGATCAGGAGGGCGGGAAAACCTACAATGAGCAGTTCTTC. Residues: CASSIDQEGGKTYNEQFF.

There are a few counts of this clone. The genes are TRBV5-4 and TRBJ1-1; weak D call: TRBD1 (5 bases). V lost 4 bases and J 3 bases, leaving 13 bases between the germline ends. Germline V gene data show CDR1 as SGHNT and CDR2 as YYREEE (reference sequence). The CDR3 extends over 14 amino acids. The CDR3 region is CASSPGWGDTEAFF. The CDR3, as DNA: TGTGCCAGCAGCCCCGGGTGGGGGGACACTGAAGCTTTCTTT.